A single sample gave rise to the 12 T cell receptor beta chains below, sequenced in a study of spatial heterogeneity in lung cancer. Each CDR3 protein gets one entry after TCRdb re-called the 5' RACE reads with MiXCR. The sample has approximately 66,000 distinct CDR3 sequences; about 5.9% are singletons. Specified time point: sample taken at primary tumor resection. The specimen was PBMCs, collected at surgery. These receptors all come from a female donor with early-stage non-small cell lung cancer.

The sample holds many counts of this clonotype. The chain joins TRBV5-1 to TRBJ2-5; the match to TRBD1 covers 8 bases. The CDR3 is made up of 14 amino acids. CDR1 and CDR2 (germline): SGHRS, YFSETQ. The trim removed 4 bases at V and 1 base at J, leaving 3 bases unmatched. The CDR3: CASSAGQGQETQYF. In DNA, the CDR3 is TGCGCCAGCAGCGCCGGACAGGGCCAAGAGACCCAGTACTTC.

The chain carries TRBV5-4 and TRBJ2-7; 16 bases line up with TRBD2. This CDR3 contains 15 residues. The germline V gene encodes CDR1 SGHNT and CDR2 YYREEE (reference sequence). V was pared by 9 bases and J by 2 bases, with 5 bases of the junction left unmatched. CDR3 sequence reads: CATGTSGRAAYEQYF. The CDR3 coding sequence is TGTGCCACCGGGACTAGCGGGAGGGCCGCCTACGAGCAGTACTTC.

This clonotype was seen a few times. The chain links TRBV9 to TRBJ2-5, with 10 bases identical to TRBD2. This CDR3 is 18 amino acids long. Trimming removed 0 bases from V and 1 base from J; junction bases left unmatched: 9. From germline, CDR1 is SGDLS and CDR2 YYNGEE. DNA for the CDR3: TGTGCCAGCAGCGTAGCGGCTAGCGGGGGCCCTATCCAAGAGACCCAGTACTTC. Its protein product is CASSVAASGGPIQETQYF.

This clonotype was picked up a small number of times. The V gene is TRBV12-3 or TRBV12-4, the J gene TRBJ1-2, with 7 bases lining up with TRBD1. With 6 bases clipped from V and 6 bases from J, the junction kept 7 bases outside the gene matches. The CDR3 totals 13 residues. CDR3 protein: CASSLRGWNGYTF. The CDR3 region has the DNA TGTGCCAGCAGCCTCAGGGGGTGGAATGGCTACACCTTC.

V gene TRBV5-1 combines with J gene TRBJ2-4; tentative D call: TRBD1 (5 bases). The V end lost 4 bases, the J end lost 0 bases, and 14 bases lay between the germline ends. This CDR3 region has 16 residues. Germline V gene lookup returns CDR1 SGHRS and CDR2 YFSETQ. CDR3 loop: CASSALTGVAKNIQYF. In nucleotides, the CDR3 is TGCGCCAGCAGCGCGCTAACAGGAGTAGCCAAAAACATTCAGTACTTC.

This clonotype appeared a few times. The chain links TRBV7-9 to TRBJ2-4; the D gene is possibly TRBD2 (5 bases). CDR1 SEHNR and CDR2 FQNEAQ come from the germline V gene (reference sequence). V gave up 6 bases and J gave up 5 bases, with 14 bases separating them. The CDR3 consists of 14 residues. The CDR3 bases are TGTGCCAGCAGTTTCACTTCCGGGGAAAACATTCAGTACTTC. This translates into CASSFTSGENIQYF.

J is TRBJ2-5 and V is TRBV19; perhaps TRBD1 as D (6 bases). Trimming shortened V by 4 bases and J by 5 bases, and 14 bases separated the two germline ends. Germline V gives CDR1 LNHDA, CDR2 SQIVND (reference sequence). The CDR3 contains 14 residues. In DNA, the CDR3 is TGTGCCAGTAGTACCGTGGGGGCCCTGGAGACCCAGTACTTC. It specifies CASSTVGALETQYF.

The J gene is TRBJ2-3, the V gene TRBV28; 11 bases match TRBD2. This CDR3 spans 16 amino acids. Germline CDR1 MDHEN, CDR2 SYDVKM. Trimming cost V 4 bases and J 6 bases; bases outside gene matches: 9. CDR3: CASSSAPSGRRDTQYF. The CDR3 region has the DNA TGTGCCAGCAGTTCAGCGCCTAGCGGGAGGAGGGATACGCAGTATTTT.

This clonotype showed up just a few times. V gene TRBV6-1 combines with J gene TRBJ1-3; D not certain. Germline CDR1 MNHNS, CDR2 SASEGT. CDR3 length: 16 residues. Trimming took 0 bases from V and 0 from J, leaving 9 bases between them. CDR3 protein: CASSEAYGYSGNTIYF. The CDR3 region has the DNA TGTGCCAGCAGTGAAGCGTACGGATACTCTGGAAACACCATATATTTT.

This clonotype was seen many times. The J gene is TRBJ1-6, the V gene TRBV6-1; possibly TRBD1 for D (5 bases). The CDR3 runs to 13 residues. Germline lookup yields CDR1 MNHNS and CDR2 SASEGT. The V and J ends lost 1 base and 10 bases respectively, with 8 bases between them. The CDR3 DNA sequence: TGTGCCAGCAGTGAAGAGCAGGGATCACCCCTCCACTTT. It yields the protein CASSEEQGSPLHF.

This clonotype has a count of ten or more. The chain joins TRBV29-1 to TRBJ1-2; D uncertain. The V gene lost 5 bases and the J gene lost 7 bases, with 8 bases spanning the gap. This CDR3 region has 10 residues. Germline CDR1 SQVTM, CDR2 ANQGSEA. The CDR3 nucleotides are TGCAGCGTTTGGTCCGCTGGCTACACCTTC. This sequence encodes CSVWSAGYTF.

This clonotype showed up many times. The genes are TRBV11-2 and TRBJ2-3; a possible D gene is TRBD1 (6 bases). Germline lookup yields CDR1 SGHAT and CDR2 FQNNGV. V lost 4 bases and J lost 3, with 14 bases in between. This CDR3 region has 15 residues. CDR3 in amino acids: CASSSGTGKTDTQYF. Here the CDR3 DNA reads TGTGCCAGCAGCTCCGGTACAGGGAAAACAGATACGCAGTATTTT.